This T cell receptor beta chain originates from a study of T cell responses to AZD1222 COVID-19 vaccine. Broader study findings: The reported proportion of spike-specific TCRs targeting unmutated variant regions was nearly half. Most donors were white British and more were female, and clonal diversity was possibly underestimated. Samples come after the peak T cell response, not at day 14.

Remarks on this clone: What it binds is not known.

This CDR3 is built from 16 residues. CDR1 is SQVTM and CDR2 is ANQGSEA in the germline V gene. The V gene end was trimmed by 7 bases and the J gene end by 0 bases; junction bases not matched to a gene: 10. Investigators merged groups given second doses at roughly 4 or roughly 12 weeks. The table came from immunoSEQ multiplex PCR; TCRdb's copy has only in-frame clones and leaves some out. The table shows 100,000 to 130,000 clones, with about nine tenths occurring only once. The sequence was obtained from an adult who received the AZD1222 COVID-19 vaccine. This chain uses TRBV29-1 with TRBJ2-2, with 8 nucleotides matching TRBD2. The input for sequencing was peripheral blood, taken 28 days after the second AZD1222 dose. DNA for the CDR3: TGCAGCGCCCTCCCCCAACTAGCGGCGAACACCGGGGAGCTGTTTTTT. This sequence encodes CSALPQLAANTGELFF.